Below, one TCR beta chain is given with its context. Its antigen remains unknown. The PCR employed 60 Vbeta primers together with 13 Jbeta primers. TCRdb's table, derived via immunoSEQ multiplex PCR, lists solely in-frame clones and lacks some. Of about 140,000 clones in the sample, around 73% were seen once. The data belong to a study of cytomegalovirus exposure and HLA in healthy donors. Overall study context: Among the approximately 400 donors who were genotyped, about 86% fell in the genetic ancestry cluster that is associated with self-reported Caucasian donors.

Findings and caveats of the study: The study recorded over 150 TCR beta chains that were cytomegalovirus-associated. A later analysis, which compared TCR beta chains of equal frequency, found the HLA-associated ones more clonally expanded.

The CDR3 sequence is 16 residues long. Unmatched junction bases numbered 9, after V lost 5 bases and J lost 3 bases. The germline gives CDR1 MNHEY, CDR2 SMNVEV (reference sequence). The origin of this receptor is a human donor in good health. Source material: PBMCs. This chain connects TRBV27 to TRBJ2-1; 8 bases are a match to TRBD1. CDR3 sequence (DNA): TGTGCCAGCAGTCCCCAGGGGGCCCCTAGCTACAATGAGCAGTTCTTC. Translated: CASSPQGAPSYNEQFF.